The 15 T cell receptor beta chains below all came from one sample that was sequenced in a study of CD8 T cells in Susac syndrome (dated by TCRdb to the late 2010s). The library was built by means of the immunoSEQ multiplex PCR assay. RNA was extracted with the RNeasy kit and 0.5 to 1 ug was reverse transcribed using random hexamers. TCRdb trimmed the raw reads at Q25, called clones with MiXCR and kept productive beta chains. Each record represents a unique CDR3 protein, reported with the most common genes and DNA among its rows. Recorded for this sample are tens of thousands of distinct CDR3 sequences; around 95% of them occurred a single time. The ten top clones hold about 0.45% of the sample. Specimen: CD8+ T cells from PBMCs. These receptors all come from a human donor with Susac syndrome.

This rearrangement joins TRBV24-1 to TRBJ1-2; D call uncertain. The CDR3 runs 13 residues. Germline CDR1 KGHDR, CDR2 SFDVKD. The ends were cut back, 5 bases at V and 2 bases at J, with 8 bases in the middle. CDR3 protein: CATSGPGNYGYTF. The CDR3, as DNA: TGTGCCACCAGTGGGCCGGGGAACTATGGCTACACCTTC.

A single count supports this clonotype. V usage is TRBV28 and J usage is TRBJ2-1; D not certain. The V and J ends lost 1 base and 8 bases respectively, with 6 bases between them. The CDR3 loop spans 12 amino acids. Germline loops: CDR1 MDHEN, CDR2 SYDVKM. CDR3 loop: CASSLSRDEQFF. DNA of the CDR3: TGTGCCAGCAGTTTATCAAGGGATGAGCAGTTCTTC. The full variable domain, with the rest looked up from reference TRBV28 and TRBJ2-1, is DVKVTQSSRYLVKRTGEKVFLECVQDMDHENMFWYRQDPGLGLRLIYFSYDVKMKEKGDIPEGYSVSREKKERFSLILESASTNQTSMYLCASSLSRDEQFFGPGTRLTVL.

The chain carries TRBV20-1 and TRBJ1-5; D perhaps matches TRBD1 (5 bases). The CDR3 covers 12 residues. CDR1 and CDR2 (germline): DFQATT, SNEGSKA (reference sequence). V was cut by 3 bases and J by 2 bases, with 5 bases left in between. The CDR3, as DNA: TGCAGTGCTAGGGGGGGCAATCAGCCCCAGCATTTT. Protein product: CSARGGNQPQHF.

The chain joins TRBV4-3 to TRBJ2-5; maybe TRBD2 (6 bases). The CDR3 loop spans 15 amino acids. Trimming removed 0 bases at V and 2 bases at J, with 10 bases between. The germline gives CDR1 LGHNA, CDR2 YSLEER. CDR3 in DNA: TGCGCCAGCAGCCAAGATTTAGCGGTTCAAGAGACCCAGTACTTC. Residues: CASSQDLAVQETQYF.

V gene TRBV4-3 combines with J gene TRBJ2-6; the match to TRBD1 covers 9 bases. The CDR3 is 21 residues long. Germline assignment: CDR1 LGHNA and CDR2 YSLEER. Losses at the gene ends were 1 base for V and 1 base for J; bases not matched to a gene: 14. The CDR3 DNA follows: TGCGCCAGCAGCCAAGTTTTAGGACAGGGGATAACCTCATCTGGGGCCAACGTCCTGACTTTC. It is translated as CASSQVLGQGITSSGANVLTF.

CDR3 amino acids: CSASGPNTGELFF. CDR3 bases: TGCAGTGCTAGCGGCCCGAACACCGGGGAGCTGTTTTTT. V gene TRBV20-1 combines with J gene TRBJ2-2; no firm D call. V was pared by 3 bases and J by 0 bases, with 5 bases between. The germline gives CDR1 DFQATT, CDR2 SNEGSKA (reference sequence). The CDR3 runs to 13 residues.

This clonotype was recorded only once. The rearrangement joins TRBV29-1 to TRBJ2-2; D call uncertain. There are 11 residues in the CDR3. V gave up 6 bases and J gave up 5 bases, with 7 bases separating them. CDR1 and CDR2 from the germline V gene are SQVTM and ANQGSEA. The CDR3 spells CSVAITGELFF. DNA of the CDR3: TGCAGCGTCGCTATAACCGGGGAGCTGTTTTTT.

The V gene is TRBV15, the J gene TRBJ2-5; 8 positions match TRBD1. V dropped 3 bases and J dropped 3; count of bases not matched to a gene: 6. CDR3 length equals 15 residues. CDR1 is LNHNV and CDR2 is YYDKDF in the germline V gene (reference sequence). DNA for the CDR3: TGTGCCACCAGCAGGCGACGGACAGGGAAAGAGACCCAGTACTTC. Amino acid sequence: CATSRRRTGKETQYF.

The chain joins TRBV20-1 to TRBJ1-3; 11 bases are a match to TRBD1. The CDR3 covers 15 residues. CDR1 and CDR2 (germline): DFQATT, SNEGSKA (reference sequence). The V and J ends lost 6 bases and 0 bases, in that order; junction bases with no gene match: 4. CDR3 nucleotide sequence: TGCAGTGCCCGGACAGGGGGCCCCTCTGGAAACACCATATATTTT. It is translated as CSARTGGPSGNTIYF.

This clonotype was seen just once. This chain connects TRBV6-2 or TRBV6-3 to TRBJ2-7; 14 positions match TRBD2. V lost 6 bases and J lost 2; bases outside the gene matches: 12. Germline CDR1 reads MNHEY; CDR2 reads SVGEGT. The CDR3 consists of 18 residues. The CDR3 loop is CASSPGTSGSGGTYEQYF. The CDR3 bases are TGTGCCAGCAGCCCCGGGACTAGCGGGAGTGGAGGGACCTACGAGCAGTACTTC.

The chain has TRBV5-6 and TRBJ2-6, with D perhaps being TRBD1 or TRBD2 (5 bases each). From germline, CDR1 is SGHDT and CDR2 YYEEEE. Deletions cut 3 bases from V and 8 bases from J, with 6 bases between. The CDR3 loop spans 12 amino acids. In DNA form, the CDR3 reads TGTGCCAGCAGCTGGGGGACCAACGTCCTGACTTTC. The encoded protein is CASSWGTNVLTF.

This chain connects TRBV13 to TRBJ2-5, with 12 bases that match TRBD2. V was clipped by 4 bases and J by 5 bases; unmatched bases: 2. This CDR3 is built from 14 residues. Per germline, CDR1 PRHDT and CDR2 FYEKMQ (reference sequence). Here the CDR3 reads CASSSGTSGETQYF. The CDR3 DNA reads as TGTGCCAGCAGCTCCGGGACTAGCGGGGAGACCCAGTACTTC.

This chain connects TRBV2 to TRBJ1-2; 7 positions match TRBD1. From germline, CDR1 is SNHLY and CDR2 FYNNEI. V was pared by 7 bases and J by 6 bases, with 11 bases of the junction left unmatched. The CDR3 covers 14 residues. The CDR3 DNA reads as TGTGCCAGCACAGAACAGGGGAGTTTCGATGGCTACACCTTC. It translates to CASTEQGSFDGYTF. Full variable domain (rest looked up from reference TRBV2 and TRBJ1-2): EPEVTQTPSHQVTQMGQEVILRCVPISNHLYFYWYRQILGQKVEFLVSFYNNEISEKSEIFDDQFSVERPDGSNFTLKIRSTKLEDSAMYFCASTEQGSFDGYTFGSGTRLTVV.

The rearrangement links TRBV25-1 to TRBJ1-1; no definite D call. The CDR3 contains 13 residues. Germline V gene lookup returns CDR1 MGHDK and CDR2 SYGVNS. Trimming took 1 base from V and 4 from J, leaving 7 bases between them. CDR3 coding DNA: TGTGCCAGCAGTGAATCTAGCGGCACTGAAGCTTTCTTT. Amino acid sequence: CASSESSGTEAFF.

This chain links TRBV20-1 with TRBJ1-3, with D unclear. Germline-derived CDR1 and CDR2 are DFQATT and SNEGSKA (reference sequence). CDR3 length equals 17 residues. The ends were cut back, 0 bases at V and 0 bases at J, with 15 bases in the middle. The DNA of the CDR3 is TGCAGTGCTAGAGAAGTGAAGACGGCCATCTCTGGAAACACCATATATTTT. Its translation is CSAREVKTAISGNTIYF.